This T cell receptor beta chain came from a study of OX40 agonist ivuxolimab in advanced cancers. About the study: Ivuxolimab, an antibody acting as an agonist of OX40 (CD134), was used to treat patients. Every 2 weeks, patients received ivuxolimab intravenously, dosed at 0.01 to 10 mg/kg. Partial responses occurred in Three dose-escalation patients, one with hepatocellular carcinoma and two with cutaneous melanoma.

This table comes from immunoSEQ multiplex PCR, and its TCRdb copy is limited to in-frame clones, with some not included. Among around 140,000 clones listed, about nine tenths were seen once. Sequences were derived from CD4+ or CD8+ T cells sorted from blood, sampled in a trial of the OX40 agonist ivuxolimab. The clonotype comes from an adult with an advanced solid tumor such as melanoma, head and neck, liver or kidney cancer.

DNA of the CDR3: TGCGCCAGCAGCCAACTTAGCGGGAGGGCTGAGCAGTTCTTC. Protein product: CASSQLSGRAEQFF. The chain joins TRBV4-1 to TRBJ2-1; TRBD2 matches 11 bases. The germline V gene encodes CDR1 MGHRA and CDR2 YSYEKL. The CDR3 totals 14 residues. Germline trimming cut 2 bases from V and 9 bases from J; bases unmatched to any gene: 3.